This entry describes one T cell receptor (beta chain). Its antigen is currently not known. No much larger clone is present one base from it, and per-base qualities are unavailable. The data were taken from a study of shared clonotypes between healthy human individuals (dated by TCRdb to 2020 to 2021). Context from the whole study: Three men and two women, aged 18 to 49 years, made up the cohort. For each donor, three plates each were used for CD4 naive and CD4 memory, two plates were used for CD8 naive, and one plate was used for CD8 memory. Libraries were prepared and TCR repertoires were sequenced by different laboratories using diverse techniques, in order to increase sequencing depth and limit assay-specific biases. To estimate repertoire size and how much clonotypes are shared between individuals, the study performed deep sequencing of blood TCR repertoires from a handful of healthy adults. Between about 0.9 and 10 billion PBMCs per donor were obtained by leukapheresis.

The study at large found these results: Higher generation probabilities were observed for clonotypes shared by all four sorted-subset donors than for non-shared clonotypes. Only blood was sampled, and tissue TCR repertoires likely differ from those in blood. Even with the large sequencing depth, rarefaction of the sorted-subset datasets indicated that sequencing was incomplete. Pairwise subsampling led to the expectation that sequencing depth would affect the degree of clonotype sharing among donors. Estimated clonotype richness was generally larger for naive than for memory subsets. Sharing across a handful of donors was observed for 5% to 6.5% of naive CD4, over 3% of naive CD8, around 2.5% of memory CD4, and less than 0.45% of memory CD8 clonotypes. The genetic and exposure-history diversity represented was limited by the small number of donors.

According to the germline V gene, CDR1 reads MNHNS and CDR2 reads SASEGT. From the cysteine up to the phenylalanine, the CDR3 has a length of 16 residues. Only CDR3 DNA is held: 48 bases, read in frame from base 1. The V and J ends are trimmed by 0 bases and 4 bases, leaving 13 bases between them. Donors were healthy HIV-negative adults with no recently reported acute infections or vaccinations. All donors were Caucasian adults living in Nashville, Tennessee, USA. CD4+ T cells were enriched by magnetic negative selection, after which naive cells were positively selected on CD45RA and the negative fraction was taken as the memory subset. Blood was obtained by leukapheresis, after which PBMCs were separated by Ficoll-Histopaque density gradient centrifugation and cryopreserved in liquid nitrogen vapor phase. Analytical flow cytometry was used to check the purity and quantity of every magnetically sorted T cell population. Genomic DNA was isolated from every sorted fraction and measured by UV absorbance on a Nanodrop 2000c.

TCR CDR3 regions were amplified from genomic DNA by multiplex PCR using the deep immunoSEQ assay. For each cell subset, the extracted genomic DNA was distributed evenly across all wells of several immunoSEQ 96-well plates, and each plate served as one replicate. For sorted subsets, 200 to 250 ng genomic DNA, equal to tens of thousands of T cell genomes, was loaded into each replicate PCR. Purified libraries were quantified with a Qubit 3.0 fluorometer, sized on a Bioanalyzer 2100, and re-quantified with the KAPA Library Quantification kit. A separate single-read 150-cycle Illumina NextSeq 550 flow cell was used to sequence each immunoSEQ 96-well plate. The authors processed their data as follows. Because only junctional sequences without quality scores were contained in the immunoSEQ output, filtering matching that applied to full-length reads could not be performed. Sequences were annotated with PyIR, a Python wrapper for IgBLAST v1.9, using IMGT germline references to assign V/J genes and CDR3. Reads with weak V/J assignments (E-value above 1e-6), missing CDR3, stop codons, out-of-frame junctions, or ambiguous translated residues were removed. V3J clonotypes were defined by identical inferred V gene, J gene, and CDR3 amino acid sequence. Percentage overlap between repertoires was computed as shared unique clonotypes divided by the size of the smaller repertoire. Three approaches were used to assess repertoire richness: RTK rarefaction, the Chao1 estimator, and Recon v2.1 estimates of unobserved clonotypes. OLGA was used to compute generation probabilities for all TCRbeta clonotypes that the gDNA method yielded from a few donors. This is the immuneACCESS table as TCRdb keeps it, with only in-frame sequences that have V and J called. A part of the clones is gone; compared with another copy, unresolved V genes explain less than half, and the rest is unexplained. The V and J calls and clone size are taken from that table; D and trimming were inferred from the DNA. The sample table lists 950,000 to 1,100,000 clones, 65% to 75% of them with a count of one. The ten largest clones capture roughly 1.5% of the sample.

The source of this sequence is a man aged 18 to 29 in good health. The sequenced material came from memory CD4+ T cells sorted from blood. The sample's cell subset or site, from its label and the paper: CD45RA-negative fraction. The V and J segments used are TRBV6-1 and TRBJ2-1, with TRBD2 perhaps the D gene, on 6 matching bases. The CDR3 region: CASSEARLGAYNEQFF. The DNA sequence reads TGTGCCAGCAGTGAAGCCCGACTAGGAGCATACAATGAGCAGTTCTTC.